The source of this T cell receptor beta chain is a study of regulatory T cells in long-lasting Graves disease. Study observations and caveats: The study examined only peripheral blood, not thyroid tissue. Favored gene segments in persistent disease were TRBV28, TRBJ1-2 and TRBJ2-5.

To make TCR beta libraries, researchers used iRepertoire HTBI primers and Arm-PCR of CDR3 regions. How the authors handled the data: Sample data revealed about 62 TRBV and more than 13 TRBJ segments. TCRdb re-derived calls from the multiplex PCR reads in MiXCR, one entry per CDR3 protein. TCRdb, rather than the study authors, made the V and J calls. The sample has roughly 470,000 distinct CDR3 sequences, around 21% seen once. This CDR3 is built from 15 residues. V was cut by 4 bases and J by 2 bases, with 14 bases left in between. Per the germline V gene, CDR1 is MNHEY and CDR2 is SVGAGI. Stated time point: persistent/refractory GD, antithyroid drugs over 5 years with positive TRAb. There was RNA extracted from PBMCs, and the TCR library was made from it. EDTA tubes received roughly 9.7 milliliters of drawn peripheral blood. To note about this clonotype: Antigen: not known. A much larger clone lies one base from this, so it may be a read error.

The genes are TRBV6-5 and TRBJ1-1; D is unresolved. This clonotype was obtained from a female donor with Graves disease. Material: peripheral blood mononuclear cells (PBMCs), obtained when the disease was refractory, from a patient treated with antithyroid drugs. CDR3 in amino acids: CASSLDREGNTEAFF. Here the CDR3 DNA reads TGTGCCAGCAGTTTGGATCGTGAGGGTAACACTGAAGCTTTCTTT.